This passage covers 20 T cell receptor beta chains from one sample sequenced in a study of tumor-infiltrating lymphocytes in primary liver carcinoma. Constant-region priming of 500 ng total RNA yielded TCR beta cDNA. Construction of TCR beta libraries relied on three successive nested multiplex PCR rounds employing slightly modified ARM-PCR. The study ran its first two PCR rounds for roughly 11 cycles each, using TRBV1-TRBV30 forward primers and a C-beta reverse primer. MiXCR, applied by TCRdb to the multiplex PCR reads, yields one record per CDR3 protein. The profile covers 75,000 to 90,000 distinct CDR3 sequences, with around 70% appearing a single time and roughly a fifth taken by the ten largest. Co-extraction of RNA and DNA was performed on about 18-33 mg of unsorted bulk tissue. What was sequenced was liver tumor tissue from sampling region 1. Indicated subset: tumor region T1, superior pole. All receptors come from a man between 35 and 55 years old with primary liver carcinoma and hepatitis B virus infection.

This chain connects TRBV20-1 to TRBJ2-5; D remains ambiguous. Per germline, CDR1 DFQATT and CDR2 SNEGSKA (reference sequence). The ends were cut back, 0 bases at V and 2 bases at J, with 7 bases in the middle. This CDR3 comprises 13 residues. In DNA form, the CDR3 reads TGCAGTGCTAGAGATGGGCTACAAGAGACCCAGTACTTC. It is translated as CSARDGLQETQYF.

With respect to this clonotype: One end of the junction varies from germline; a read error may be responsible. CDR3 sequence reads: CASSPGLARDKEHFF. The DNA for the CDR3 is TGTGCCAGCAGCCCCGGACTAGCCCGAGACAAAGAGCACTTCTTC. The chain carries TRBV5-4 and TRBJ2-1, with 8 bases lining up with TRBD2. There are 15 residues in the CDR3. The germline V gene has CDR1 SGHNT and CDR2 YYREEE (reference sequence).

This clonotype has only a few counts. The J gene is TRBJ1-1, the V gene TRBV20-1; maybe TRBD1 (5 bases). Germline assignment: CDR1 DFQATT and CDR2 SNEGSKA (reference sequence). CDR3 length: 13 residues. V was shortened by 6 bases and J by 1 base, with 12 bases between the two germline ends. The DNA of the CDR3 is TGCAGTGCACAAACTACAGGGAACACTGAAGCTTTCTTT. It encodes CSAQTTGNTEAFF.

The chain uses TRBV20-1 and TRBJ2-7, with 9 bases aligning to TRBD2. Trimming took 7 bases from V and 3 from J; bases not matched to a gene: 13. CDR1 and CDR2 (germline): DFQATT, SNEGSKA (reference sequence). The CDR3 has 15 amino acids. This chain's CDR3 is CSVRDETSGYYEQYF. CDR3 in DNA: TGCAGTGTCAGAGATGAGACTAGCGGCTACTACGAGCAGTACTTC.

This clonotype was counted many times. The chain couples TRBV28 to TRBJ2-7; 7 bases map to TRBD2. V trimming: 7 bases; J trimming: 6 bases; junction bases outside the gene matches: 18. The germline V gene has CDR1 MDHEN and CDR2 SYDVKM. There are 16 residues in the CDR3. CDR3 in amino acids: CASIMSGTPWSSEQYF. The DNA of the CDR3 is TGTGCCAGCATCATGAGCGGGACGCCGTGGTCCAGCGAGCAGTACTTC.

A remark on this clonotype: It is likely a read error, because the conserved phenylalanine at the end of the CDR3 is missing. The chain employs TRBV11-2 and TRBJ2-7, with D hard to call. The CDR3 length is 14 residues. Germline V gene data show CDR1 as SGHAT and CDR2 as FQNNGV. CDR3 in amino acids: CASTLADGAYEQYS. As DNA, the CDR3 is TGTGCCAGCACCTTAGCCGACGGAGCCTACGAGCAGTACTCC.

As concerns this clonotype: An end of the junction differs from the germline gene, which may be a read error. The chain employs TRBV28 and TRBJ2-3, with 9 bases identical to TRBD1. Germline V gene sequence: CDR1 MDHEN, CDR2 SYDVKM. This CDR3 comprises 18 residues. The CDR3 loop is CVSSMDRGGSGITDTQYF. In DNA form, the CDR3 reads TGTGTCAGCAGTATGGACAGGGGAGGGAGCGGGATCACAGATACGCAGTATTTT.

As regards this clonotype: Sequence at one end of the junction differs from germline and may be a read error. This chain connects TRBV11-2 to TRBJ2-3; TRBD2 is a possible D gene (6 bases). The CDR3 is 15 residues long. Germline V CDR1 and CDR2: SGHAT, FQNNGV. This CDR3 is CASSPLIPRGDKQYF. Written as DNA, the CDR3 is TGTGCCAGCAGCCCTTTGATACCGCGGGGAGATAAGCAGTATTTT.

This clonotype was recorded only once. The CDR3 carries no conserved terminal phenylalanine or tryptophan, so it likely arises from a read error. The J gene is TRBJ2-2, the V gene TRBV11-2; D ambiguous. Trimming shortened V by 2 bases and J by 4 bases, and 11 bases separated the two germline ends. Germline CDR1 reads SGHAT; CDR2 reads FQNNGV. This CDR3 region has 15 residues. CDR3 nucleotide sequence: TGTGCCAGCAGCTTACGGCCGGAGAGCACCGGGGAGCTGTTTTCT. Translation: CASSLRPESTGELFS.

The CDR3 DNA is TGTGCCTGCCGAGGGTGGGATACGCAGTATTTT. It translates to CACRGWDTQYF. This chain links TRBV30 with TRBJ2-3; weak D call: TRBD2 (5 bases). Germline CDR1 is GTSNPN and CDR2 is SVGIG (reference sequence). There are 11 residues in the CDR3. Trimming removed 6 bases at V and 6 bases at J, with 10 bases between.

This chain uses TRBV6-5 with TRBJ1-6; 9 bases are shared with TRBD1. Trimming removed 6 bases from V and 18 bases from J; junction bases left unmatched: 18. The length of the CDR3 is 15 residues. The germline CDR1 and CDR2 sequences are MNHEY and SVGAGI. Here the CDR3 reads CASSPGTGSSSPYHF. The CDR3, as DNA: TGTGCCAGCAGCCCAGGGACAGGGTCTTCTTCACCCTACCACTTT.

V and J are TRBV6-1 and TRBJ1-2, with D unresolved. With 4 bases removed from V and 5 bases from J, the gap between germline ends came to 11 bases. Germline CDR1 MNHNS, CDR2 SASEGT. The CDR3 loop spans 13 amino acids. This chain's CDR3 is CASSAPDPYGYTF. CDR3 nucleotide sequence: TGTGCCAGCAGTGCGCCGGATCCATATGGCTACACCTTC.

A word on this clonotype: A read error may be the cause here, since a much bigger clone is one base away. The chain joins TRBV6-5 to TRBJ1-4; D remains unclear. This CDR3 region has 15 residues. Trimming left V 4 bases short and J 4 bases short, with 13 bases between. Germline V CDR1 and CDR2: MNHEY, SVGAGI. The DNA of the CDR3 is TGTGCCAGCAGTTTCTCGAAACGGAGTAATGAAAAACTGTTTTTT. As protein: CASSFSKRSNEKLFF.

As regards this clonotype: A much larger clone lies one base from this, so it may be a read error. In nucleotides, the CDR3 is TGCGCCAGCAGCTTCGAGAGCATCGGGGAGCTGTTTTTT. This encodes CASSFESIGELFF. The chain combines TRBV5-1 with TRBJ2-2; D is unclear. The germline V gene has CDR1 SGHRS and CDR2 YFSETQ. The germline V and J ends were trimmed by 2 bases and 7 bases, with 9 bases remaining between them. The CDR3 covers 13 residues.

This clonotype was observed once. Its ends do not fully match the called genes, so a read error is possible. DNA of the CDR3: TGCGCCAGCAGTGGGAGGCCAGAAACGCAGTATTTT. This translates into CASSGRPETQYF. This chain joins TRBV10-1 and TRBJ2-3; D perhaps matches TRBD2 (5 bases). CDR1 WNHNN and CDR2 SYGVQD come from the germline V gene (reference sequence). This CDR3 comprises 12 residues.

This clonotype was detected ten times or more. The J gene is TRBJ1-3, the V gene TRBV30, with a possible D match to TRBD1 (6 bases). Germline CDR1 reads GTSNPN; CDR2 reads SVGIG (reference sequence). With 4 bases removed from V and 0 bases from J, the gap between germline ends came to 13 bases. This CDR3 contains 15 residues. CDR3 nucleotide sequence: TGTGCCTGGAACCCGACAGGCAGCTCTGGAAACACCATATATTTT. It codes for CAWNPTGSSGNTIYF.

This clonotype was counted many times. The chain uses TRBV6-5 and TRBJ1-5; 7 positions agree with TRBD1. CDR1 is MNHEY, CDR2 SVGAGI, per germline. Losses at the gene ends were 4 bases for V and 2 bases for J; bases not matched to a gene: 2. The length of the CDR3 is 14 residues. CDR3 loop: CASSSGQGNQPQHF. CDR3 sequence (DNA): TGTGCCAGCAGTTCTGGACAGGGCAATCAGCCCCAGCATTTT.

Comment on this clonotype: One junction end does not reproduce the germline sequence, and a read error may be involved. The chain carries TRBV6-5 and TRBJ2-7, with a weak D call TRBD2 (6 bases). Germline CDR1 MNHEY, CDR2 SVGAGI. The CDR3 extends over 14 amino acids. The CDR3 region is CASRSEGLAYEHYF. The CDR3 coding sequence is TGTGCCTCCAGGTCGGAGGGTCTAGCCTACGAGCATTACTTC.

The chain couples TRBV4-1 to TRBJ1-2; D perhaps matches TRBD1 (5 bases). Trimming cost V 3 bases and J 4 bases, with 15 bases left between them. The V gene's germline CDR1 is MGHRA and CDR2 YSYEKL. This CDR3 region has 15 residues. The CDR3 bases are TGCGCCAGCAGCCAGCTCACCGGGGCCCCCTATGGCTACACCTTC. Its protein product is CASSQLTGAPYGYTF.

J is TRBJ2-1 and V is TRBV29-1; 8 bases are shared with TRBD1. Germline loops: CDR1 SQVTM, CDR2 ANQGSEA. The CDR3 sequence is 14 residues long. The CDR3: CRGLAVQGVDEQFF. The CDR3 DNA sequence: TGCAGGGGATTGGCGGTACAGGGGGTGGATGAGCAGTTCTTC.